This T cell receptor (beta chain) came from a study of cytomegalovirus exposure and HLA in healthy donors. Study-level points and caveats: In vitro experiments confirmed that three CMV-associated chains were specific for CMV antigens. Later on, an analysis showed TCR association rates differing by HLA locus, with DRB1 the most and HLA-C the fewest.

Remarks on this clone: The antigen remains unidentified.

Primers: 60 Vbeta forward and 13 Jbeta reverse. Assay: immunoSEQ multiplex PCR; the TCRdb copy retains only in-frame clones and omits some. The repertoire has approximately 180,000 clones, roughly four fifths of them found once; the top ten carry about 3%. Sequencing input: PBMCs. This clonotype was sampled from a male donor in good health and CMV-seronegative.

The CDR3 sequence is CASIEQGVGNSPLHF. CDR3 sequence (DNA): TGTGCCAGCATCGAACAGGGGGTGGGGAATTCACCCCTCCACTTT. The chain has TRBV28 and TRBJ1-6; 8 bases fit TRBD1. Germline V gene data show CDR1 as MDHEN and CDR2 as SYDVKM. This CDR3 is built from 15 residues. Trimming at V came to 7 bases and at J to 7 bases, leaving 9 bases not matched to a gene.